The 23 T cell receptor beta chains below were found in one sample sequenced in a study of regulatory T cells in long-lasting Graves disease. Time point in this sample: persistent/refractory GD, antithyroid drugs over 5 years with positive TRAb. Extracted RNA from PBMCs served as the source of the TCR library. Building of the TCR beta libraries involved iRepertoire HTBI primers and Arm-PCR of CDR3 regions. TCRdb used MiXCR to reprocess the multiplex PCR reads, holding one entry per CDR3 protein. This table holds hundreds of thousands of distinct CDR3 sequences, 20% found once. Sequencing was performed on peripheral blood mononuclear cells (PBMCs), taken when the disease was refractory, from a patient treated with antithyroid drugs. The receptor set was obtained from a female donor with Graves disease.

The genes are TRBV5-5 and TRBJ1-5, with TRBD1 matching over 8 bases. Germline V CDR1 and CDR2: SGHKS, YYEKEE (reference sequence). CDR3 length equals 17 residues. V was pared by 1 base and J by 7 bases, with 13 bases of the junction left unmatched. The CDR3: CASSLRDPGQVFQPQHF. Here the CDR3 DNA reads TGTGCCAGCAGCTTGCGAGACCCGGGACAGGTGTTCCAGCCCCAGCATTTT.

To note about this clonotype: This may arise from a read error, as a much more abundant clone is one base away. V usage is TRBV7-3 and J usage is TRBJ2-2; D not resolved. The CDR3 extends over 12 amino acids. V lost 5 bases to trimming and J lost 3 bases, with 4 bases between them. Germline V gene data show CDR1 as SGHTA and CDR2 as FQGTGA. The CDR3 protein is CASSHYTGELFF. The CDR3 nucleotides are TGTGCCAGCAGCCATTACACCGGGGAGCTGTTTTTT. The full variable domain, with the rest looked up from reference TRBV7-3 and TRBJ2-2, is GAGVSQTPSNKVTEKGKYVELRCDPISGHTALYWYRQSLGQGPEFLIYFQGTGAADDSGLPNDRFFAVRPEGSVSTLKIQRTERGDSAVYLCASSHYTGELFFGEGSRLTVL.

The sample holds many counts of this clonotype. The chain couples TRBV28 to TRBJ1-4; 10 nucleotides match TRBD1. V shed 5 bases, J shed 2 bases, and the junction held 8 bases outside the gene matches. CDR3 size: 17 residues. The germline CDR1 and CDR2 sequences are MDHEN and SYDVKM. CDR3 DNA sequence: TGTGCCAGCAGTGATCCGGGACAGGGGTCGACTAATGAAAAACTGTTTTTT. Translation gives CASSDPGQGSTNEKLFF.

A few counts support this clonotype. CDR3 protein: CASGMPGQNTEAFF. CDR3 DNA: TGTGCCAGCGGAATGCCGGGACAAAACACTGAAGCTTTCTTT. The chain recombines TRBV9 with TRBJ1-1; D is perhaps TRBD1 (6 bases). The length of the CDR3 is 14 residues. Germline V gene sequence: CDR1 SGDLS, CDR2 YYNGEE. Trimming pared 7 bases from V and 2 bases from J, leaving 15 bases between. The whole variable domain, filled in from reference TRBV9 and TRBJ1-1, reads DSGVTQTPKHLITATGQRVTLRCSPRSGDLSVYWYQQSLDQGLQFLIQYYNGEERAKGNILERFSAQQFPDLHSELNLSSLELGDSALYFCASGMPGQNTEAFFGQGTRLTVV.

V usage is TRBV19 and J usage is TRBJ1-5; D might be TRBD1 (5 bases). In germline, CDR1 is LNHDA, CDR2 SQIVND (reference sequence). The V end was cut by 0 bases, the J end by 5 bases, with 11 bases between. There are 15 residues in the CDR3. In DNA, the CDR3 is TGTGCCAGTAGTATAGAAGGTAGACAGTATCAGCCCCAGCATTTT. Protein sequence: CASSIEGRQYQPQHF.

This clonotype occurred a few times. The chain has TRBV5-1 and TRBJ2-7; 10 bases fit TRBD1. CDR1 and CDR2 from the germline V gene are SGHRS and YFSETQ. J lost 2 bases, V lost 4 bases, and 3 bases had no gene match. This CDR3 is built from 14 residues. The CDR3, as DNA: TGCGCCAGCAGCCAGGACAGGGGGGCCTACGAGCAGTACTTC. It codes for CASSQDRGAYEQYF.

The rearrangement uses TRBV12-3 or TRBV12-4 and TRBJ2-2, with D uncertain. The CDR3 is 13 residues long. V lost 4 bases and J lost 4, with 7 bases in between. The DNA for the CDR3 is TGTGCCAGCAGTTCGCAGAGCACCGGGGAGCTGTTTTTT. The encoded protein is CASSSQSTGELFF.

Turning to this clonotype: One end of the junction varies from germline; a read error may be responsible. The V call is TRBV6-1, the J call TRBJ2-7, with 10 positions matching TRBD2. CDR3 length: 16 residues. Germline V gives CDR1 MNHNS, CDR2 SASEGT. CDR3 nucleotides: TGCGCCAGCAGTGAGTCTATTACTAGCGGGAACTACGAGCAGTACTTC. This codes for CASSESITSGNYEQYF.

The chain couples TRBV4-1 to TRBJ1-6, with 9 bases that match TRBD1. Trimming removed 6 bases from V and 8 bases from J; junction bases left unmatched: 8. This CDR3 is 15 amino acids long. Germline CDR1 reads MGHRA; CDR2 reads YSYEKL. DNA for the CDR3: TGCGCCAGCAGGCAAACGGGACAGGGACATTCACCCCTCCACTTT. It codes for CASRQTGQGHSPLHF.

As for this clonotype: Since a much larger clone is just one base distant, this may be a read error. The CDR3 nucleotides read TGTGCCAGCAGTCCTAGGAGGGGCCTGTACAAGCAGTACTTC. Encoded protein: CASSPRRGLYKQYF. The V gene is TRBV12-3 or TRBV12-4, the J gene TRBJ2-7, with D maybe TRBD2 (6 bases). Trimming took 5 bases from V and 8 from J, leaving 19 bases between them. CDR3 length: 14 amino acids.

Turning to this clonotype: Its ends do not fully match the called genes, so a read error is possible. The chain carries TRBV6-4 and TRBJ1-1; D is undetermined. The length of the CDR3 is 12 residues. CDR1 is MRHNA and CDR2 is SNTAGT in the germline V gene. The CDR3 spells CAGSDGNTEAFF. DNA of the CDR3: TGTGCCGGCAGTGACGGGAACACTGAAGCTTTCTTT.

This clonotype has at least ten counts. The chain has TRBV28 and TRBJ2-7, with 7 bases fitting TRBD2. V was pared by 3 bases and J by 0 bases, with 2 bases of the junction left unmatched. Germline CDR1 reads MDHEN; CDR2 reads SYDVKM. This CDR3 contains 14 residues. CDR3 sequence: CASSLRTSSYEQYF. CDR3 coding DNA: TGTGCCAGCAGTTTGAGGACTAGCTCCTACGAGCAGTACTTC.

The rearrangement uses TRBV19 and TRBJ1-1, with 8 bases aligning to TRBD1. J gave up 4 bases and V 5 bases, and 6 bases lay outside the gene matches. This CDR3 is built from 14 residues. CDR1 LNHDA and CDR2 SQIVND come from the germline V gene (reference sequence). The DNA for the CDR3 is TGTGCCAGTAGTCCGTGGACAGGGACCACTGAAGCTTTCTTT. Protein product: CASSPWTGTTEAFF.

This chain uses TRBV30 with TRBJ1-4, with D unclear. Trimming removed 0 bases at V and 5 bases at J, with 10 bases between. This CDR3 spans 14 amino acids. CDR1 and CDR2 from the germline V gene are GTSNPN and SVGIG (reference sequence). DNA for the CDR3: TGTGCCTGGAGTGTACTAGGTGGGAATGAAAAACTGTTTTTT. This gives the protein CAWSVLGGNEKLFF.

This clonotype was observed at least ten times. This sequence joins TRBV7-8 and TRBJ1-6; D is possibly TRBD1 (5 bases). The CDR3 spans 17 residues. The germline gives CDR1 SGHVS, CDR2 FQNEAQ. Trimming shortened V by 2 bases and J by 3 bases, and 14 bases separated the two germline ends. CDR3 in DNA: TGTGCCAGCAGCTTATCGGGGCAGGCCGGCTATAATTCACCCCTCCACTTT. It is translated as CASSLSGQAGYNSPLHF.

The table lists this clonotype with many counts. CDR3 coding DNA: TGTGCCAGCAGCTTCCGAGGTGGAGGTGGGGAGACCCAGTACTTC. This encodes CASSFRGGGGETQYF. The rearrangement links TRBV7-2 to TRBJ2-5; the D gene is possibly TRBD2 (5 bases). This CDR3 is 15 amino acids long. V lost 3 bases to trimming and J lost 5 bases, with 16 bases between them. Germline CDR1 is SGHTA and CDR2 is FQGNSA.

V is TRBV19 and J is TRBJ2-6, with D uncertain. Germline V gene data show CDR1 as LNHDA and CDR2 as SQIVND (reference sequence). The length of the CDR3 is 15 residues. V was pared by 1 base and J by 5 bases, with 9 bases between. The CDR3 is CASSIGPGRANVLTF. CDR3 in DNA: TGTGCCAGTAGTATAGGCCCCGGGCGGGCCAACGTCCTGACTTTC.

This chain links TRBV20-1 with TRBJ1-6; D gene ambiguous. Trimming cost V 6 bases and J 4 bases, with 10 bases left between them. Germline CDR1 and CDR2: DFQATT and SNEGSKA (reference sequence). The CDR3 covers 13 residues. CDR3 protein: CSALDGYNSPLHF. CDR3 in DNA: TGCAGTGCCCTGGACGGGTATAATTCACCCCTCCACTTT.

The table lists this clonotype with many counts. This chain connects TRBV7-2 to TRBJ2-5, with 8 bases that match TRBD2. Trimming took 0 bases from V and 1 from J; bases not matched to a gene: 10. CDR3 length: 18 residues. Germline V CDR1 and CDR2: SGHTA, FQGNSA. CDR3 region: CASSLAGTRTLGQETQYF. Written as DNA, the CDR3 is TGTGCCAGCAGCTTAGCCGGGACTAGGACCTTGGGCCAAGAGACCCAGTACTTC.

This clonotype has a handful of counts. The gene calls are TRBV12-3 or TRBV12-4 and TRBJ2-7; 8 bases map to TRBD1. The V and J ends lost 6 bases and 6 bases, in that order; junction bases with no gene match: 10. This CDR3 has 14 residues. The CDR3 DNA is TGTGCCAGCAGACAGAGAGGACAGGGCGGCGAGCAGTACTTC. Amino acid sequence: CASRQRGQGGEQYF.

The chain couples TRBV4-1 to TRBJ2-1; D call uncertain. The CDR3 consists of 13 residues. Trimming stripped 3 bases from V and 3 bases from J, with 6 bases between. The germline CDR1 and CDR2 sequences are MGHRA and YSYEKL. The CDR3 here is CASSHPNYNEQFF. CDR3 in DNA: TGCGCCAGCAGCCACCCAAACTACAATGAGCAGTTCTTC.

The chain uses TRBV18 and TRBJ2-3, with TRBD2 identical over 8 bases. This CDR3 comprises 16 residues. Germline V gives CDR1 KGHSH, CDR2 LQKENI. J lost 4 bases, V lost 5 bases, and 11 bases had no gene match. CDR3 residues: CASSSLAGSGADTQYF. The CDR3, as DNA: TGTGCCAGCTCATCTTTAGCGGGATCCGGGGCAGATACGCAGTATTTT. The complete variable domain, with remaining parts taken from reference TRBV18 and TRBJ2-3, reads NAGVMQNPRHLVRRRGQEARLRCSPMKGHSHVYWYRQLPEEGLKFMVYLQKENIIDESGMPKERFSAEFPKEGPSILRIQQVVRGDSAAYFCASSSLAGSGADTQYFGPGTRLTVL.

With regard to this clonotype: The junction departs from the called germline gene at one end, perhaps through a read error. As DNA, the CDR3 is TGTACCAGCAGTACCACAGACTCTGGGGCCAACGTCCTGGCTTTC. The encoded protein is CTSSTTDSGANVLAF. This rearrangement joins TRBV6-1 to TRBJ2-6, with a possible D match to TRBD1 (5 bases). The germline gives CDR1 MNHNS, CDR2 SASEGT. The CDR3 totals 15 residues.